A single sample is the source of the 32 T cell receptor beta chains below, sequenced in a study of blood T cells in healthy people across ages. A second 7 to 11 cycle PCR used barcoded and J-beta primers. MiXCR, run by TCRdb on the 5' RACE reads, gives a single entry per CDR3 protein. The sample carries about 680,000 distinct CDR3 sequences, 49% recorded once. The source material was blood. The receptors stem from an older woman in good health.

This chain uses TRBV6-6 with TRBJ1-4, with D uncertain. Germline lookup yields CDR1 MNHNY and CDR2 SVGAGI (reference sequence). V was cut by 5 bases and J by 7 bases, with 5 bases left in between. This CDR3 spans 11 amino acids. Here the CDR3 DNA reads TGTGCCAGCAGTACGACTGAAAAACTGTTTTTT. Amino acid sequence: CASSTTEKLFF.

This clonotype was observed a handful of times. V usage is TRBV6-1 and J usage is TRBJ2-1; D remains ambiguous. V shed 7 bases and J shed 3 bases, with 19 bases lying between them. The CDR3 sequence is 16 residues long. Looked up from germline, CDR1 is MNHNS and CDR2 is SASEGT. The CDR3 protein is CASILFPSRDYNEQFF. Here the CDR3 DNA reads TGTGCCAGCATACTGTTCCCCAGCAGAGACTACAATGAGCAGTTCTTC.

The V and J genes are TRBV7-3 and TRBJ2-1; possibly TRBD2 for D (6 bases). V was pared by 5 bases and J by 1 base, with 12 bases between. CDR1 is SGHTA, CDR2 FQGTGA, per germline. This CDR3 comprises 15 residues. CDR3 nucleotide sequence: TGTGCCAGCAGCCCAGGAGGGATTTCCTACAATGAGCAGTTCTTC. The encoded protein is CASSPGGISYNEQFF.

This sequence joins TRBV2 and TRBJ1-1; 8 positions agree with TRBD1. Germline V gene sequence: CDR1 SNHLY, CDR2 FYNNEI. The CDR3 spans 12 residues. Germline trimming cut 6 bases from V and 4 bases from J; bases unmatched to any gene: 1. CDR3 region: CASRDRVTEAFF. DNA for the CDR3: TGTGCCAGCAGGGACAGGGTCACTGAAGCTTTCTTT.

This clonotype was detected only a few times. The J gene is TRBJ2-1, the V gene TRBV10-3; 7 bases fit TRBD2. The CDR3 runs to 15 residues. Germline CDR1 reads ENHRY; CDR2 reads SYGVKD. J gave up 5 bases and V 4 bases, and 8 bases lay outside the gene matches. CDR3 protein: CAISVVSSGNNEQFF. The DNA of the CDR3 is TGTGCCATCAGTGTGGTTTCCAGCGGGAACAATGAGCAGTTCTTC.

This clonotype came up a few times. The J gene is TRBJ2-6, the V gene TRBV6-2 or TRBV6-3; tentative D call: TRBD1 (6 bases). The V end was cut by 4 bases, the J end by 3 bases, with 25 bases between. Per germline, CDR1 MNHEY and CDR2 SVGEGT. This CDR3 spans 20 amino acids. The DNA for the CDR3 is TGTGCCAGCAGTTCGGGACCGACACAGGGAATGGGTGGTGGGGCCAACGTCCTGACTTTC. Amino acids: CASSSGPTQGMGGGANVLTF.

The V call is TRBV11-2, the J call TRBJ1-2, with D unresolved. Trimming pared 3 bases from V and 3 bases from J, leaving 11 bases between. The CDR3 is made up of 14 amino acids. Germline CDR1 and CDR2: SGHAT and FQNNGV. CDR3 sequence reads: CASSFWTNDYGYTF. The CDR3 coding sequence is TGTGCCAGCAGCTTCTGGACGAATGACTATGGCTACACCTTC.

The genes are TRBV28 and TRBJ1-1; no firm D call. The CDR3 is made up of 15 amino acids. V gave up 6 bases and J gave up 5 bases, with 19 bases separating them. The V gene's germline CDR1 is MDHEN and CDR2 SYDVKM. The CDR3 nucleotides read TGTGCCAGCAGCCCTAATGGAGGGTCGAGGACTGAAGCTTTCTTT. Translating it yields CASSPNGGSRTEAFF.

The chain employs TRBV29-1 and TRBJ1-5, with D perhaps matching TRBD1 (5 bases). This CDR3 has 12 residues. Germline-derived CDR1 and CDR2 are SQVTM and ANQGSEA. The V end lost 5 bases, the J end lost 7 bases, and 12 bases lay between the germline ends. The CDR3 sequence is CSVSGLGQPQHF. CDR3 coding DNA: TGCAGCGTTTCAGGGTTAGGGCAGCCCCAGCATTTT.

This clonotype came up a few times. The V and J genes are TRBV12-3 or TRBV12-4 and TRBJ2-1; 8 positions match TRBD2. V dropped 0 bases and J dropped 4; count of bases not matched to a gene: 5. This CDR3 has 16 amino acids. The CDR3 DNA reads TGTGCCAGCAGTTTAGCGCGTGGGACTAGTTACAATGAGCAGTTCTTC. It codes for CASSLARGTSYNEQFF.

The V gene is TRBV7-2, the J gene TRBJ2-3; a possible D gene is TRBD2 (5 bases). V lost 1 base and J lost 5, with 13 bases in between. The CDR3 has 15 residues. Germline lookup yields CDR1 SGHTA and CDR2 FQGNSA. This CDR3 reads CASSLGGIQRDTQYF. Written as DNA, the CDR3 is TGTGCCAGCAGCTTAGGAGGGATCCAACGAGATACGCAGTATTTT. Variable domain in full (rest from reference TRBV7-2 and TRBJ2-3): GAGVSQSPSNKVTEKGKDVELRCDPISGHTALYWYRQSLGQGLEFLIYFQGNSAPDKSGLPSDRFSAERTGGSVSTLTIQRTQQEDSAVYLCASSLGGIQRDTQYFGPGTRLTVL.

This chain uses TRBV29-1 with TRBJ1-2; D unclear. CDR1 and CDR2 (germline): SQVTM, ANQGSEA. V was pared by 3 bases and J by 6 bases, with 14 bases between. The CDR3 extends over 13 amino acids. CDR3 residues: CSVDIQDRHGYTF. CDR3 bases: TGCAGCGTTGATATCCAGGATCGGCATGGCTACACCTTC.

The chain is built from TRBV2 and TRBJ2-7; maybe TRBD1 (5 bases). The germline gives CDR1 SNHLY, CDR2 FYNNEI. The CDR3 spans 13 residues. Trimming took 4 bases from V and 3 from J, leaving 10 bases between them. CDR3 amino acids: CASSGQIDYEQYF. The CDR3 DNA is TGTGCCAGCAGTGGACAGATCGACTACGAGCAGTACTTC.

The rearrangement links TRBV7-2 to TRBJ2-7; no clear D gene. Germline V CDR1 and CDR2: SGHTA, FQGNSA. The CDR3 runs 19 residues. The V and J ends lost 2 bases and 0 bases respectively, with 23 bases between them. In nucleotides, the CDR3 is TGTGCCAGCAGCTTAAGGGCCCCTGGCGCCCCGCGAATCTCCTACGAGCAGTACTTC. Protein sequence: CASSLRAPGAPRISYEQYF.

The sample holds one count of this clonotype. Given a much more abundant clone one base away, this may be a read error. This rearrangement joins TRBV7-2 to TRBJ2-1, with TRBD1 matching 10 bases. The last part of the DNA fits TRBJ2-7 better; the J call may be wrong. The germline CDR1 and CDR2 sequences are SGHTA and FQGNSA. CDR3 length: 15 residues. CDR3: CAGSLWGQGIYEQYF. The CDR3 DNA is TGTGCCGGCAGCTTATGGGGACAGGGGATTTACGAGCAGTACTTC.

This clonotype was recorded a few times. The chain couples TRBV6-5 to TRBJ2-7; perhaps TRBD1 as D (6 bases). Trimming shortened V by 2 bases and J by 5 bases, and 13 bases separated the two germline ends. This CDR3 is 14 amino acids long. CDR1 is MNHEY, CDR2 SVGAGI, per germline. CDR3 sequence reads: CASSYVQGPHEQYF. DNA of the CDR3: TGTGCCAGCAGTTACGTACAGGGCCCCCACGAGCAGTACTTC.

This clonotype has ten or more counts. The rearrangement joins TRBV7-9 to TRBJ2-7, with D unresolved. In germline, CDR1 is SEHNR, CDR2 FQNEAQ (reference sequence). CDR3 length equals 12 residues. Trimming pared 3 bases from V and 3 bases from J, leaving 6 bases between. The CDR3 bases are TGTGCCAGCAGCTTCCCGGGCTACGAGCAGTACTTC. Protein product: CASSFPGYEQYF.

J is TRBJ2-4 and V is TRBV2, with 9 bases that match TRBD2. Trimming removed 5 bases from V and 13 bases from J; junction bases left unmatched: 12. The germline gives CDR1 SNHLY, CDR2 FYNNEI. The CDR3 length is 14 residues. This CDR3 is CASSLSGRLAEQYF. The CDR3 region has the DNA TGTGCCAGCAGTCTTAGCGGGAGATTAGCAGAGCAGTACTTC.

The V call is TRBV20-1, the J call TRBJ2-1; either TRBD1 or TRBD2 may supply D (5 bases each). CDR1 and CDR2 from the germline V gene are DFQATT and SNEGSKA (reference sequence). The V and J ends lost 6 bases and 13 bases respectively, with 25 bases between them. The CDR3 is 14 amino acids. For the CDR3, the DNA is TGCAGTGCCCGGGGAGAGGGGAAGTCAGAGACCCAGTTCTTC. This translates into CSARGEGKSETQFF.

The chain has TRBV6-2 or TRBV6-3 and TRBJ2-2, with 8 positions matching TRBD1. The CDR3 length is 16 residues. V shed 5 bases and J 6 bases; nucleotides not matched to a gene: 11. Germline V gene sequence: CDR1 MNHEY, CDR2 SVGEGT. Here the CDR3 DNA reads TGTGCCAGCAGTGACCGGACAGGGCCACACCCCGGGGAGCTGTTTTTT. It yields the protein CASSDRTGPHPGELFF.

The rearrangement joins TRBV6-2 or TRBV6-3 to TRBJ2-2, with no clear D. This CDR3 region has 13 residues. V was pared by 5 bases and J by 1 base, with 5 bases between. Looked up from germline, CDR1 is MNHEY and CDR2 is SVGEGT. This CDR3 reads CASSDWNTGELFF. Written as DNA, the CDR3 is TGTGCCAGCAGTGACTGGAACACCGGGGAGCTGTTTTTT.

The CDR3 bases are TGCAGTGCCCTTCCGACTGGGCTTAGCACAGATACGCAGTATTTT. It yields the protein CSALPTGLSTDTQYF. The chain couples TRBV20-1 to TRBJ2-3, with no clear D. The V end was cut by 6 bases, the J end by 0 bases, with 16 bases between. This CDR3 is 15 amino acids long. The germline gives CDR1 DFQATT, CDR2 SNEGSKA (reference sequence).

The gene calls are TRBV9 and TRBJ2-5, with 10 positions matching TRBD1. After removal of 4 bases from V and 1 base from J, the junction contained 13 bases not matched to a gene. Per germline, CDR1 SGDLS and CDR2 YYNGEE. The CDR3 runs 18 residues. CDR3 residues: CASSPRQGASGLQETQYF. The CDR3 nucleotides are TGTGCCAGCAGCCCGAGACAGGGGGCTAGCGGCCTCCAAGAGACCCAGTACTTC.

The rearrangement links TRBV7-2 to TRBJ1-2; D uncertain. V lost 2 bases and J 6 bases, leaving 10 bases between the germline ends. CDR3 length equals 13 residues. CDR1 is SGHTA, CDR2 FQGNSA, per germline. CDR3 in DNA: TGTGCCAGCAGCTTACGAGCTTTGGATGGCTACACCTTC. Amino acids: CASSLRALDGYTF.

The V gene is TRBV6-1, the J gene TRBJ2-3; perhaps TRBD1 as D (6 bases). Germline lookup yields CDR1 MNHNS and CDR2 SASEGT. This CDR3 is 15 amino acids long. V lost 9 bases, J lost 0 bases, and 16 bases lay in between. CDR3 sequence reads: CASGFQGLSTDTQYF. As DNA, the CDR3 is TGTGCCAGTGGGTTTCAGGGGCTAAGCACAGATACGCAGTATTTT.

The rearrangement joins TRBV7-2 to TRBJ2-5, with D tentatively TRBD1 (7 bases). The V end was cut by 5 bases, the J end by 11 bases, with 30 bases between. Per the germline V gene, CDR1 is SGHTA and CDR2 is FQGNSA. The CDR3 extends over 17 amino acids. This CDR3 is CASSRGGGQLSYNEQYF. CDR3 sequence (DNA): TGTGCCAGCAGCCGAGGAGGGGGCCAACTGTCCTACAATGAGCAGTACTTC.

The chain is built from TRBV4-3 and TRBJ2-1; D is unclear. The germline V gene has CDR1 LGHNA and CDR2 YSLEER. The CDR3 has 12 amino acids. Deletions cut 3 bases from V and 9 bases from J, with 9 bases between. The CDR3 nucleotides are TGCGCCAGCAGCCACTCGATAGGTGAGCAGTTCTTC. Translation gives CASSHSIGEQFF.

This chain uses TRBV7-2 with TRBJ2-7; D possibly corresponds to TRBD2 (6 bases). Germline CDR1 SGHTA, CDR2 FQGNSA. The length of the CDR3 is 12 residues. Between the trimmed V and J ends, which lost 2 bases and 9 bases, there was a span of 11 bases. CDR3 in DNA: TGTGCCAGCAGCTTATTCTACGGGAGGCAGTACTTC. Residues: CASSLFYGRQYF.

The genes are TRBV5-1 and TRBJ2-7; no firm D call. The CDR3 totals 14 residues. The V end was cut by 3 bases, the J end by 2 bases, with 12 bases between. Germline loops: CDR1 SGHRS, CDR2 YFSETQ. In DNA form, the CDR3 reads TGCGCCAGCAGCTCGGACGTAATCGCCTACGAGCAGTACTTC. This encodes CASSSDVIAYEQYF.

This clonotype was counted only a few times. V gene TRBV7-9 combines with J gene TRBJ2-7; D is undetermined. This CDR3 is built from 15 residues. Trimming removed 5 bases from V and 0 bases from J, with 14 bases in between. Germline assignment: CDR1 SEHNR and CDR2 FQNEAQ (reference sequence). The DNA for the CDR3 is TGTGCCAGCAGCCCCGCCGGGCAGAGCTCCTACGAGCAGTACTTC. Encoded protein: CASSPAGQSSYEQYF. The whole variable domain, remainder taken from reference TRBV7-9 and TRBJ2-7, is DTGVSQNPRHKITKRGQNVTFRCDPISEHNRLYWYRQTLGQGPEFLTYFQNEAQLEKSRLLSDRFSAERPKGSFSTLEIQRTEQGDSAMYLCASSPAGQSSYEQYFGPGTRLTVT.

With regard to this clonotype: One end of the junction is discordant with germline, which a read error may explain. The chain combines TRBV7-2 with TRBJ2-5; unclear D gene. CDR1 and CDR2 (germline): SGHTA, FQGNSA. There are 13 residues in the CDR3. The CDR3 is CANSLSLGETQYF. The CDR3 DNA follows: TGTGCCAACAGCTTAAGTCTAGGAGAGACCCAGTACTTC. The variable domain in full, completed from reference TRBV7-2 and TRBJ2-5, reads GAGVSQSPSNKVTEKGKDVELRCDPISGHTALYWYRQSLGQGLEFLIYFQGNSAPDKSGLPSDRFSAERTGGSVSTLTIQRTQQEDSAVYLCANSLSLGETQYFGPGTRLLVL.

This clonotype was found a few times. The chain joins TRBV2 to TRBJ2-7, with TRBD2 as a possible D gene (5 bases). Germline CDR1 is SNHLY and CDR2 is FYNNEI. This CDR3 contains 18 residues. V lost 2 bases, J lost 3 bases, and 23 bases lay in between. The CDR3 loop is CASSERGGGSDEGYEQYF. DNA of the CDR3: TGTGCCAGCAGTGAAAGAGGAGGTGGATCGGACGAAGGCTACGAGCAGTACTTC.